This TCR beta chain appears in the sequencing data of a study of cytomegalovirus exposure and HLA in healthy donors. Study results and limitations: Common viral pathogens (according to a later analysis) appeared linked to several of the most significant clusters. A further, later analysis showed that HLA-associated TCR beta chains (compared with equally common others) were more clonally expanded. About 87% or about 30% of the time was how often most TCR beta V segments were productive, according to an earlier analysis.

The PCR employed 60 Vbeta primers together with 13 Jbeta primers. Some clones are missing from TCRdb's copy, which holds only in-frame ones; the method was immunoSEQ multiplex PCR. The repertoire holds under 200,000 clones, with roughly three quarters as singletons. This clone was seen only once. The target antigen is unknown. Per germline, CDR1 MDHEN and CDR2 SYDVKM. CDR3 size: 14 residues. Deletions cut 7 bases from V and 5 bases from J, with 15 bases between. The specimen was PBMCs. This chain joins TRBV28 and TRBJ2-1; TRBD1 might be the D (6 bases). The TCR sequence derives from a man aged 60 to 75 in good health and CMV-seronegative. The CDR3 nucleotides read TGTGCCAGCACAGTTACAGGGTCGGACAATGAGCAGTTCTTC. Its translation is CASTVTGSDNEQFF. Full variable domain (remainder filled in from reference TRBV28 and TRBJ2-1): DVKVTQSSRYLVKRTGEKVFLECVQDMDHENMFWYRQDPGLGLRLIYFSYDVKMKEKGDIPEGYSVSREKKERFSLILESASTNQTSMYLCASTVTGSDNEQFFGPGTRLTVL.